These 28 T cell receptor beta chains were sequenced from one sample in a study of blood T cells in healthy people across ages. Then a second PCR, running roughly 7 to 11 cycles, was carried out with a sample-barcoded 5' primer and a J-beta primer mix. Using its own MiXCR run on the 5' RACE reads, TCRdb lists one record per CDR3 protein. The profile shows 850,000 to 1,100,000 distinct CDR3 sequences, 35% to 40% of them singletons. Sequencing input: blood. Receptors originate from a man aged 18-30 years in good health.

V and J are TRBV10-3 and TRBJ2-5, with 11 bases identical to TRBD2. TRBJ2-7 explains the end of the DNA better; the J call may be wrong. Germline lookup yields CDR1 ENHRY and CDR2 SYGVKD. The length of the CDR3 is 15 residues. Here the CDR3 reads CAISELTSGRYEQYF. CDR3 sequence (DNA): TGTGCCATCAGTGAACTAACTAGCGGGAGATACGAGCAGTACTTC.

The table lists this clonotype with many counts. The V gene is TRBV4-3, the J gene TRBJ2-1, with D unclear. CDR3 length equals 13 residues. Trimming took 3 bases from V and 2 from J, leaving 5 bases between them. Germline CDR1 LGHNA, CDR2 YSLEER. CDR3 amino acids: CASSQATYNEQFF. In nucleotides, the CDR3 is TGCGCCAGCAGCCAGGCCACCTACAATGAGCAGTTCTTC.

The CDR3 reads CASSKIGTEAFF. The CDR3 DNA reads TGTGCCAGCAGCAAGATTGGCACTGAAGCTTTCTTT. The chain recombines TRBV7-2 with TRBJ1-1; D gene ambiguous. The CDR3 totals 12 residues. The germline gives CDR1 SGHTA, CDR2 FQGNSA. The V end was cut by 5 bases, the J end by 4 bases, with 8 bases between.

The genes are TRBV12-5 and TRBJ1-5; no firm D call. Germline V gene sequence: CDR1 LGHNT, CDR2 FRNRAP. Trimming pared 0 bases from V and 3 bases from J, leaving 24 bases between. This CDR3 has 20 residues. The DNA for the CDR3 is TGTGCTAGTGGTTTGGTACGCGAGAGTGTGTCGTCGGGGTACAATCAGCCCCAGCATTTT. It yields the protein CASGLVRESVSSGYNQPQHF.

A few counts support this clonotype. V gene TRBV9 combines with J gene TRBJ1-2; D gene unclear. CDR3 length: 15 amino acids. Germline V gives CDR1 SGDLS, CDR2 YYNGEE. The V end lost 2 bases, the J end lost 1 base, and 12 bases lay between the germline ends. The CDR3 here is CASSVSEGDNYGYTF. The CDR3 DNA follows: TGTGCCAGCAGCGTTTCAGAGGGCGATAACTATGGCTACACCTTC.

Only a few counts were recorded for this clonotype. The V gene is TRBV4-1, the J gene TRBJ2-3; 8 bases fit TRBD1. V lost 0 bases, J lost 2 bases, and 13 bases stayed unmatched. This CDR3 spans 19 amino acids. Germline V gene lookup returns CDR1 MGHRA and CDR2 YSYEKL. CDR3 DNA sequence: TGCGCCAGCAGCCAAGATCCCGGACAGGGAACCCGGGACACAGATACGCAGTATTTT. This sequence encodes CASSQDPGQGTRDTDTQYF.

This clonotype was counted between two and nine times. CDR3 loop: CASSPTPIVAESSTDTQYF. CDR3 DNA sequence: TGTGCCAGCAGTCCAACACCAATAGTGGCTGAATCTAGCACAGATACGCAGTATTTT. V is TRBV7-6 and J is TRBJ2-3; D is unclear. The CDR3 has 19 amino acids. Germline V gives CDR1 SGHVS, CDR2 FNYEAQ. Trimming removed 6 bases at V and 0 bases at J, with 25 bases between.

This clonotype was counted only a few times. Just one base apart from a much larger clone, this may be a read error. The chain has TRBV12-3 or TRBV12-4 and TRBJ1-1, with unresolved D. V dropped 5 bases and J dropped 6 bases, with 16 bases sitting between them. The CDR3 is 14 residues long. CDR3 region: CASSVGHLGAEAFF. In nucleotides, the CDR3 is TGTGCCAGCAGTGTAGGGCACCTGGGCGCTGAAGCTTTCTTT.

This clonotype was seen more than once but under ten times. DNA for the CDR3: TGTGCCAGCAGTGAGACAGGGTTGTCATACGAGCAGTACTTC. Translated: CASSETGLSYEQYF. The chain is built from TRBV6-5 and TRBJ2-7, with 7 bases that match TRBD1. The trim removed 5 bases at V and 4 bases at J, leaving 8 bases unmatched. Looked up from germline, CDR1 is MNHEY and CDR2 is SVGAGI. The CDR3 spans 14 residues.

The chain recombines TRBV3-1 with TRBJ2-3, with TRBD2 identical over 7 bases. This CDR3 is built from 20 residues. V lost 0 bases to trimming and J lost 0 bases; unmatched junction nucleotides: 15. Germline lookup yields CDR1 LGHDT and CDR2 YNNKEL (reference sequence). CDR3 residues: CASSQDIPSGAHISTDTQYF. The CDR3 DNA reads TGTGCCAGCAGCCAAGATATACCTAGCGGAGCCCATATTAGCACAGATACGCAGTATTTT.

A few counts support this clonotype. The gene calls are TRBV20-1 and TRBJ1-1; D remains ambiguous. Germline assignment: CDR1 DFQATT and CDR2 SNEGSKA (reference sequence). The ends were cut back, 0 bases at V and 0 bases at J, with 11 bases in the middle. The length of the CDR3 is 15 residues. CDR3 sequence reads: CSARDLGRMNTEAFF. The DNA for the CDR3 is TGCAGTGCTAGAGACCTCGGACGGATGAACACTGAAGCTTTCTTT.

This clonotype was picked up a small number of times. The chain joins TRBV7-2 to TRBJ1-6; D uncertain. CDR3 size: 15 residues. Germline V gene lookup returns CDR1 SGHTA and CDR2 FQGNSA. V lost 7 bases and J 5 bases, leaving 15 bases between the germline ends. The CDR3 loop is CASTSRPNNNSPLHF. In DNA form, the CDR3 reads TGTGCCAGCACCTCCCGACCCAATAATAATTCACCCCTCCACTTT.

The genes are TRBV6-5 and TRBJ1-1, with 7 bases fitting TRBD1. Per germline, CDR1 MNHEY and CDR2 SVGAGI. The J segment lost 5 bases and the V segment lost 8 bases, leaving 5 bases of the junction unmatched. This CDR3 region has 12 residues. CDR3 in DNA: TGTGCCAGCGGGACAGTCGGGACTGAAGCTTTCTTT. This gives the protein CASGTVGTEAFF.

The rearrangement links TRBV13 to TRBJ2-1; D is perhaps TRBD1 (5 bases). V lost 4 bases and J 3 bases, leaving 10 bases between the germline ends. CDR1 and CDR2 (germline): PRHDT, FYEKMQ (reference sequence). This CDR3 spans 14 amino acids. The CDR3 DNA sequence: TGTGCCAGCAGCTCGACAAGGGGCTACAATGAGCAGTTCTTC. Encoded protein: CASSSTRGYNEQFF.

The chain is built from TRBV2 and TRBJ1-2; D unresolved. The CDR3 is 12 residues long. Trimming left V 0 bases short and J 7 bases short, with 6 bases between. Germline lookup yields CDR1 SNHLY and CDR2 FYNNEI. CDR3: CASSEAIGGYTF. CDR3 DNA sequence: TGTGCCAGCAGTGAAGCGATAGGTGGCTACACCTTC.

The V gene is TRBV13, the J gene TRBJ2-1; possible D gene TRBD1, 5 bases. This CDR3 comprises 16 residues. Looked up from germline, CDR1 is PRHDT and CDR2 is FYEKMQ (reference sequence). Trimming removed 4 bases from V and 6 bases from J, with 19 bases in between. The CDR3 here is CASSSHDDTGLNEQFF. The DNA of the CDR3 is TGTGCCAGCAGCTCACATGACGATACAGGTCTCAATGAGCAGTTCTTC.

This clonotype appeared a few times. CDR3 bases: TGTGCCAGCAGCCCGTCGGCAAACTACAATGAGCAGTTCTTC. Encoded protein: CASSPSANYNEQFF. The chain joins TRBV11-1 to TRBJ2-1; D not resolved. CDR1 is SGHAT, CDR2 FQDESV, per germline (reference sequence). V lost 5 bases, J lost 3 bases, and 11 bases lay in between. This CDR3 contains 14 residues. Drawing the rest from reference TRBV11-1 and TRBJ2-1, the complete variable domain is EAEVAQSPRYKITEKSQAVAFWCDPISGHATLYWYRQILGQGPELLVQFQDESVVDDSQLPKDRFSAERLKGVDSTLKIQPAELGDSAMYLCASSPSANYNEQFFGPGTRLTVL.

The genes are TRBV5-1 and TRBJ2-1; the D call may be TRBD1 or TRBD2 (5 bases each). V lost 4 bases and J 2 bases, leaving 13 bases between the germline ends. This CDR3 comprises 15 residues. Germline CDR1 and CDR2: SGHRS and YFSETQ. The CDR3 reads CASSTGPPPYNEQFF. For the CDR3, the DNA is TGCGCCAGCAGCACGGGACCGCCGCCCTACAATGAGCAGTTCTTC.

This clonotype was detected only a few times. This rearrangement joins TRBV5-1 to TRBJ2-3; D remains unclear. V lost 5 bases to trimming and J lost 4 bases, with 20 bases between them. Germline V gene sequence: CDR1 SGHRS, CDR2 YFSETQ. This CDR3 has 16 amino acids. The CDR3 DNA reads as TGCGCCAGCAGTTTAGTAATAGCTGATGGCCCAGATACGCAGTATTTT. Translation: CASSLVIADGPDTQYF.

The chain couples TRBV6-1 to TRBJ1-2; TRBD1 might be the D (5 bases). Germline V gene data show CDR1 as MNHNS and CDR2 as SASEGT. V lost 3 bases, J lost 3 bases, and 11 bases lay in between. The CDR3 extends over 14 amino acids. CDR3 amino acids: CASSEEPGDYGYTF. The CDR3 DNA is TGTGCCAGCAGTGAGGAACCGGGGGACTATGGCTACACCTTC.

There are a few counts of this clonotype. V gene TRBV24-1 combines with J gene TRBJ2-2; TRBD1 agrees at 9 bases. J gave up 5 bases and V 9 bases, and 6 bases lay outside the gene matches. The CDR3 length is 14 residues. Germline V gene data show CDR1 as KGHDR and CDR2 as SFDVKD. CDR3 region: CATAQTGGTGELFF. CDR3 DNA sequence: TGTGCCACCGCCCAGACAGGGGGGACCGGGGAGCTGTTTTTT.

The chain carries TRBV6-5 and TRBJ2-5; D perhaps matches TRBD1 (6 bases). The CDR3 sequence is 15 residues long. The germline gives CDR1 MNHEY, CDR2 SVGAGI. With 8 bases removed from V and 1 base from J, the gap between germline ends came to 17 bases. Here the CDR3 DNA reads TGTGCCAGCTCAGGGGACCGTCGTTTCCAAGAGACCCAGTACTTC. The encoded protein is CASSGDRRFQETQYF.

CDR3 loop: CASSLHRLGGSEAFF. The DNA for the CDR3 is TGTGCCAGCAGCTTACACCGTCTGGGGGGCTCTGAAGCTTTCTTT. The V gene is TRBV7-9, the J gene TRBJ1-1; possibly TRBD1 for D (6 bases). Germline lookup yields CDR1 SEHNR and CDR2 FQNEAQ (reference sequence). The CDR3 covers 15 residues. The ends were cut back, 2 bases at V and 6 bases at J, with 16 bases in the middle. Full variable domain (rest looked up from reference TRBV7-9 and TRBJ1-1): DTGVSQNPRHKITKRGQNVTFRCDPISEHNRLYWYRQTLGQGPEFLTYFQNEAQLEKSRLLSDRFSAERPKGSFSTLEIQRTEQGDSAMYLCASSLHRLGGSEAFFGQGTRLTVV.

The chain recombines TRBV5-5 with TRBJ2-1, with TRBD2 as a possible D gene (5 bases). Germline values: CDR1 SGHKS, CDR2 YYEKEE (reference sequence). The CDR3 contains 14 residues. Deletions cut 0 bases from V and 9 bases from J, with 13 bases between. CDR3 loop: CASSLVGTTSEQFF. The CDR3 DNA follows: TGTGCCAGCAGCTTGGTAGGTACTACTAGTGAGCAGTTCTTC. The full variable domain, completed using reference TRBV5-5 and TRBJ2-1, is DAGVTQSPTHLIKTRGQQVTLRCSPISGHKSVSWYQQVLGQGPQFIFQYYEKEERGRGNFPDRFSARQFPNYSSELNVNALLLGDSALYLCASSLVGTTSEQFFGPGTRLTVL.

This CDR3 is CSATSLGLAGGPNTGELFF. The DNA for the CDR3 is TGCAGTGCTACGTCCCTGGGACTAGCGGGGGGCCCGAACACCGGGGAGCTGTTTTTT. The V call is TRBV20-1, the J call TRBJ2-2, with TRBD2 matching over 15 bases. V gave up 4 bases and J gave up 0 bases; unmatched junction bases: 9. CDR3 length: 19 amino acids. CDR1 DFQATT and CDR2 SNEGSKA come from the germline V gene (reference sequence).

The sample holds a few counts of this clonotype. This rearrangement joins TRBV19 to TRBJ2-1, with D perhaps TRBD2 (5 bases). The closer fit of TRBJ2-7 to the DNA end suggests the J call may be wrong. Germline V gives CDR1 LNHDA, CDR2 SQIVND (reference sequence). The CDR3 length is 14 residues. This chain's CDR3 is CASSPGSSYNEQYF. The DNA of the CDR3 is TGTGCCAGTAGTCCGGGGAGCTCCTACAATGAGCAGTACTTC.

The V call is TRBV9, the J call TRBJ1-1; D call uncertain. The CDR3 loop spans 16 amino acids. The V gene's germline CDR1 is SGDLS and CDR2 YYNGEE. V gave up 3 bases and J gave up 4 bases, with 19 bases separating them. CDR3 region: CASSAGLGVGTTEAFF. CDR3 in DNA: TGTGCCAGCAGCGCCGGTTTGGGAGTGGGAACCACTGAAGCTTTCTTT.

The table lists this clonotype with a few counts. This rearrangement joins TRBV7-2 to TRBJ2-3; D not resolved. Trimming left V 4 bases short and J 6 bases short, with 14 bases between. CDR1 and CDR2 from the germline V gene are SGHTA and FQGNSA. The CDR3 sequence is 14 residues long. The CDR3 protein is CASSSQPDGDTQYF. The DNA of the CDR3 is TGTGCCAGCAGCTCCCAGCCAGACGGCGATACGCAGTATTTT.